Shown below are 7 T cell receptor beta chains from a single sample sequenced in a study of T-cell reconstitution after alpha-beta-depleted transplantation in children. Preparation of the TCRbeta library involved a method that used unique molecular identifiers. TCRdb reprocessed the PCR reads via MiXCR and lists one record per CDR3 protein. The repertoire holds 250,000 to 400,000 distinct CDR3 sequences, with around 20% as singletons. Sequenced material: PBMCs, mostly from graft donor cells, taken 180 days after TCRalphabeta/CD19-depleted stem cell transplant. All receptors derive from a male patient aged 10 to 17 who had a stem cell transplant for acute lymphoblastic leukemia, so the T cells may come from the graft donor.

This clonotype has a handful of counts. The chain employs TRBV6-2 or TRBV6-3 and TRBJ2-3, with D possibly matching TRBD1 (5 bases). Trimming stripped 3 bases from V and 0 bases from J, with 16 bases between. This CDR3 region has 17 residues. Germline V gene lookup returns CDR1 MNHEY and CDR2 SVGEGT. CDR3 in DNA: TGTGCCAGCAGTTATTTTGCAGGGCTCGTCAGCACAGATACGCAGTATTTT. This sequence encodes CASSYFAGLVSTDTQYF.

This chain uses TRBV10-3 with TRBJ2-7; no clear D. CDR3 length: 14 amino acids. Trimming took off 6 bases at V and 0 bases at J, with 12 bases between the two ends. The germline V gene has CDR1 ENHRY and CDR2 SYGVKD. The CDR3 coding sequence is TGTGCCATCAGGGTTGTTTCGAGCTCCTACGAGCAGTACTTC. Translated: CAIRVVSSSYEQYF.

The chain is built from TRBV10-3 and TRBJ1-2, with a weak D call TRBD1 (5 bases). The CDR3 runs 14 residues. V shed 2 bases and J shed 4 bases, with 11 bases lying between them. Germline lookup yields CDR1 ENHRY and CDR2 SYGVKD. CDR3 sequence reads: CAISEGREVYGYTF. The CDR3, as DNA: TGTGCCATCAGTGAGGGCAGGGAGGTCTATGGCTACACCTTC.

At least ten counts were recorded for this clonotype. The CDR3 nucleotides read TGCGCCAGCAGCTTGGGTGAACCCTACAATGAGCAGTTCTTC. Translating it yields CASSLGEPYNEQFF. The chain carries TRBV5-1 and TRBJ2-1; no clear D gene. This CDR3 is built from 14 residues. CDR1 is SGHRS and CDR2 is YFSETQ in the germline V gene. V lost 0 bases and J 2 bases, leaving 6 bases between the germline ends.

This clonotype showed up just once. The chain employs TRBV20-1 and TRBJ2-1; possible D gene TRBD2, 6 bases. The germline CDR1 and CDR2 sequences are DFQATT and SNEGSKA (reference sequence). Between the trimmed V and J ends, which lost 3 bases and 2 bases, there was a span of 17 bases. This CDR3 is built from 16 residues. This CDR3 reads CSASIIGTFPYNEQFF. Written as DNA, the CDR3 is TGCAGTGCTAGCATTATAGGGACTTTCCCCTACAATGAGCAGTTCTTC.

V usage is TRBV11-2 and J usage is TRBJ2-7; TRBD1 agrees at 7 bases. The V segment lost 4 bases and the J segment 0 bases; nucleotides outside the gene matches: 6. This CDR3 region has 15 residues. Germline V gene lookup returns CDR1 SGHAT and CDR2 FQNNGV. In DNA, the CDR3 is TGTGCCAGCAGCTCCTGGTGGGACAGCTCCTACGAGCAGTACTTC. Its protein is CASSSWWDSSYEQYF.

This clonotype was found many times. The chain combines TRBV5-1 with TRBJ2-1, with 8 bases matching TRBD2. Losses at the gene ends were 4 bases for V and 3 bases for J; bases not matched to a gene: 6. The CDR3 extends over 15 amino acids. Germline-derived CDR1 and CDR2 are SGHRS and YFSETQ. Here the CDR3 DNA reads TGCGCCAGCAGCCTGGGACTAGTTCTCTACAATGAGCAGTTCTTC. The encoded protein is CASSLGLVLYNEQFF. Using reference TRBV5-1 and TRBJ2-1 for the parts outside the CDR3, the full variable domain is KAGVTQTPRYLIKTRGQQVTLSCSPISGHRSVSWYQQTPGQGLQFLFEYFSETQRNKGNFPGRFSGRQFSNSRSEMNVSTLELGDSALYLCASSLGLVLYNEQFFGPGTRLTVL.